The rows below give T cell receptor beta chains drawn from one sample of a study of PD-1 blockade in classical Hodgkin lymphoma. Clones were read by immunoSEQ multiplex PCR, and TCRdb kept only the in-frame ones, dropping some. The sample includes some 4,500 clones, roughly 67% of them seen just once. The sequences come from peripheral blood mononuclear cells (PBMCs), collected before the fourth cycle of nivolumab. The receptor source for this set is a human donor with classical Hodgkin lymphoma. CDR3s include the opening cysteine and the closing phenylalanine or tryptophan. The order of the fields is clone size, J gene, D gene, V gene, CDR3 DNA, CDR3 protein. A D gene is named only where the DNA matches it firmly. Expanded clones are given a class, and other clones once, few, many or no size at all.

NA	TRBJ2-3	NA	TRBV28	TGTGCCAGCAGTTCCCGATATCTGGCGGGCGGAAGCACTAGCACAGATACGCAGTATTTT	CASSSRYLAGGSTSTDTQYF
NA	TRBJ2-3	NA	TRBV7-8	TGTGCCAGCAGCCGGGTCAAGGATACGCAGTATTTT	CASSRVKDTQYF
NA	TRBJ2-7	TRBD2	TRBV10-3	TGTGCCGCCTTTAGCGGGAGGGCGGTCGACGAGCAGTACTTC	CAAFSGRAVDEQYF
medium-sized	TRBJ2-7	NA	TRBV2	TGTGCCAGCAGTGGAATTGGGGCCTACGAGCAGTACTTC	CASSGIGAYEQYF
medium-sized	TRBJ2-2	NA	TRBV19	TGTGCCAGTAACAGAGCGAACACCGGGGAGCTGTTTTTT	CASNRANTGELFF
NA	TRBJ1-5	NA	TRBV9	TGTGCCAGCAGCGTAGCGACAGGCCCTAATCAGCCCCAGCATTTT	CASSVATGPNQPQHF
large	TRBJ1-3	NA	TRBV29-1	TGCAGCGTTGAACCAGGGGATCGCTCTGGAAACACCATATATTTT	CSVEPGDRSGNTIYF
NA	TRBJ2-2	TRBD2	TRBV5-4	TGTGCCAGCAGCTCTAGCGGGAGTAACACCGGGGAGCTGTTTTTT	CASSSSGSNTGELFF
once	TRBJ2-5	NA	TRBV19	TGTGCCAGTAGTATTGAGGGGGGAAAAGGGACCCAGTACTTC	CASSIEGGKGTQYF
few	TRBJ1-6	NA	TRBV13	TGTGCCAGCAGCTTTGGATGGGGGGCTATCAGTTCACCCCTCCACTTT	CASSFGWGAISSPLHF
NA	TRBJ2-2	TRBD2	TRBV29-1	TGCAGCGTTGAAACTGGCCTAGCGGGAATAACCGGGGAGCTGTTTTTT	CSVETGLAGITGELFF
NA	TRBJ1-2	TRBD1	TRBV11-2	TGTGCCAGCAGCTTGGGGACAGGGTCTGGCTACACCTTC	CASSLGTGSGYTF
NA	TRBJ2-7	NA	TRBV2	TGTGCCAGCAATCCAGGGGCTACCTACGAGCAGTACTTC	CASNPGATYEQYF
NA	TRBJ2-3	NA	TRBV9	TGTGCCAGCAGCGTAGGACCCCCGGATACGCAGTATTTT	CASSVGPPDTQYF
NA	TRBJ1-1	NA	TRBV20-1	TGCAGTTTCGGAGTCGCTGAAGCTTTCTTT	CSFGVAEAFF
NA	TRBJ2-5	TRBD2	TRBV14	TGTGCCAGCAGCCAAGTGCCTAGCGGGTCAGGGCAAGAGACCCAGTACTTC	CASSQVPSGSGQETQYF
NA	TRBJ2-3	NA	TRBV11-3	TGTGCCAGCAGCTTAGCGGGACGTAGCACAGATACGCAGTATTTT	CASSLAGRSTDTQYF
NA	TRBJ2-3	NA	TRBV28	TGTGCCAGCAGTTTGAGAACGGGAGCCCGCACAGATACGCAGTATTTT	CASSLRTGARTDTQYF
NA	TRBJ2-5	NA	TRBV21-1	TGTGCCAGCAGCAAAGCGCTGTCCTACTTC	CASSKALSYF
NA	TRBJ2-1	TRBD1	TRBV6-5	TGTGCCAGCAGTTACATAGGGACAGGGGCGATTCATGAGCAGTTCTTC	CASSYIGTGAIHEQFF
NA	TRBJ2-1	TRBD2	TRBV5-1	TGCGCCAGCAGCTTACTAGCGGGAGTCGAGAATGAGCAGTTCTTC	CASSLLAGVENEQFF
NA	TRBJ1-2	NA	TRBV4-2	TGTGCCAGCAGCCTAGAGTCAGGGCGGTACTATGGCTACACCTTC	CASSLESGRYYGYTF
NA	TRBJ1-2	NA	TRBV5-4	TGTGCCAGCACCACTACGGGCTATGGCTACACCTTC	CASTTTGYGYTF
NA	TRBJ2-5	TRBD2	TRBV7-9	TGTGCCAGCAGCTTTGGGCTCGAGCGGGAGCCCCAAGAGACCCAGTACTTC	CASSFGLEREPQETQYF
once	TRBJ1-1	NA	TRBV5-5	TGTGCCAGCAGCGTCCTCGGTGCCCGGAACACTGAAGCTTTCTTT	CASSVLGARNTEAFF
medium-sized	TRBJ2-3	TRBD2	TRBV5-1	TGCGCCAGCAGCTTGGGGCCAGCGGGAGTTTCAGATACGCAGTATTTT	CASSLGPAGVSDTQYF
few	TRBJ2-2	TRBD1	TRBV7-9	TGTGCCAGCAGCTCAGGCTCGGACAGGGTGGGCAACGGGGAGCTGTTTTTT	CASSSGSDRVGNGELFF
once	TRBJ1-5	NA	TRBV9	TGTGCCAGCAGCGCCCGGGACAGCAATCAGCCCCAGCATTTT	CASSARDSNQPQHF
NA	TRBJ2-3	NA	TRBV6-6	TGTGCCAGCAGTTACTCGAGGGGGGGGTCAGATACGCAGTATTTT	CASSYSRGGSDTQYF
NA	TRBJ1-5	TRBD1	TRBV28	TGTGCCAGCAGGCAAGACAGGGGAATAAATCAGCCCCAGCATTTT	CASRQDRGINQPQHF
NA	TRBJ2-7	TRBD2	TRBV19	TGTGCCAGTGTGAATGCGGGAGGTGAGCAGTACTTC	CASVNAGGEQYF
large	TRBJ2-3	NA	TRBV11-2	TGTGCCAGCAGACCTAGACTTAGCGCGAGCACAGATACGCAGTATTTT	CASRPRLSASTDTQYF
NA	TRBJ2-7	NA	TRBV27	TGTGCCAGCAGACCGGGACTTATCTCCTACGAGCAGTACTTC	CASRPGLISYEQYF
NA	TRBJ1-5	NA	TRBV6-5	TGTGCCAGCAGTTCTCGCGATCAGCCCCAGCATTTT	CASSSRDQPQHF
NA	TRBJ2-3	NA	TRBV19	TGTGCCAGTAGTAAGGGGACAGATACGCAGTATTTT	CASSKGTDTQYF
NA	TRBJ2-3	NA	TRBV7-2	TGTGCCAGCAGCCGGGACGGCTTCACAGATACGCAGTATTTT	CASSRDGFTDTQYF
NA	TRBJ2-3	NA	TRBV5-8	TGTGCCAGCAGCCAATCGGAGGACACAGATACGCAGTATTTT	CASSQSEDTDTQYF
NA	TRBJ2-7	TRBD1	TRBV6-5	TGTGCCAGTCAGGGGGCGATACTCGGCGAGCAGTACTTC	CASQGAILGEQYF
NA	TRBJ2-2	NA	TRBV11-2	TGTGCCAGCAGCTTTGGTAGAAACACCGGGGAGCTGTTTTTT	CASSFGRNTGELFF
NA	TRBJ1-1	TRBD1	TRBV7-6	TGTGCCAGCAGCTTAGAGGCCAGGGGGCTAGGAACTGAAGCTTTCTTT	CASSLEARGLGTEAFF
large	TRBJ2-7	NA	TRBV6-1	TGTGCCAGCAGTGAAAAAACAGCCCGAGGATCCTACGAGCAGTACTTC	CASSEKTARGSYEQYF
NA	TRBJ2-7	NA	TRBV30	TGTGCCTGGCGGGGATTCACCTACGAGCAGTACTTC	CAWRGFTYEQYF
NA	TRBJ1-2	NA	TRBV6-1	TGTGCCAGCAGTGAATCGGGCAGGATTATCTATGGCTACACCTTC	CASSESGRIIYGYTF
NA	TRBJ2-5	TRBD2	TRBV6-5	TGTGCCAGCAGCCTGAGACTAGCGAGGTTAGAGACCCAGTACTTC	CASSLRLARLETQYF
NA	TRBJ2-3	NA	TRBV10-1	TGCGCCAGCAGTGAGCCCCCGACCCTTAAGGACTTCCATACGCAGTATTTT	CASSEPPTLKDFHTQYF
NA	TRBJ2-5	NA	TRBV7-2	TGTGCCAGCAGCACCCGAGCGGACTGGGGGACCCAGTACTTC	CASSTRADWGTQYF
NA	TRBJ2-7	TRBD1	TRBV2	TGTGCCAGCTCCCGTGACAGGGCCCTTACCTACGAGCAGTACTTC	CASSRDRALTYEQYF
NA	TRBJ2-1	NA	TRBV12-1	TGTGCCAGCAGCCTCTGTCTGAGCGGGAGGAACAATTGCGCTGAGCAGTTCTTC	CASSLCLSGRNNCAEQFF
few	TRBJ1-2	NA	TRBV5-6	TGTGCCAGCAGACAAGACAGGAGCCATGGCTACACCTTC	CASRQDRSHGYTF